Below are 7 T cell receptor beta chains sequenced from a single sample in a study of blood T cell repertoires in COVID-19. Sequenced by immunoSEQ multiplex PCR; TCRdb stores in-frame clones only, minus some. Counted here are just over 95,000 clones, roughly 80% occurring once; the ten biggest clones make up about 17%. The sequenced material came from peripheral blood. The receptors derive from a man at least 80 years old with acute or convalescent COVID-19.

The chain links TRBV9 to TRBJ2-3, with 9 bases aligning to TRBD1. V dropped 0 bases and J dropped 4; count of bases not matched to a gene: 3. CDR1 is SGDLS, CDR2 YYNGEE, per germline. The CDR3 runs to 15 residues. CDR3 sequence reads: CASSVGTGVADTQYF. CDR3 DNA: TGTGCCAGCAGCGTAGGGACAGGGGTCGCAGATACGCAGTATTTT.

This clone was recorded only once. CDR3 sequence (DNA): TGTGCCAGTAAAGGGGGGGCCGTAGCAAATGAGCAGTTCTTC. It specifies CASKGGAVANEQFF. The V and J genes are TRBV19 and TRBJ2-1; the D gene is possibly TRBD2 (7 bases). V dropped 7 bases and J dropped 7 bases, with 17 bases sitting between them. Germline loops: CDR1 LNHDA, CDR2 SQIVND (reference sequence). The CDR3 runs 14 residues.

V is TRBV30 and J is TRBJ1-4; D possibly corresponds to TRBD1 (5 bases). V lost 8 bases and J lost 11, with 21 bases in between. CDR1 is GTSNPN, CDR2 SVGIG, per germline (reference sequence). This CDR3 contains 13 residues. The CDR3 DNA reads as TGTGCCGGAGCGGGATTCCTCCGGGACAAACTGTTTTTT. The encoded protein is CAGAGFLRDKLFF.

The J gene is TRBJ2-1, the V gene TRBV7-2, with 8 bases lining up with TRBD2. The CDR3 spans 16 residues. The V segment lost 0 bases and the J segment 0 bases; nucleotides outside the gene matches: 1. CDR1 and CDR2 from the germline V gene are SGHTA and FQGNSA. This CDR3 reads CASSLAAGGSYNEQFF. The CDR3 DNA reads TGTGCCAGCAGCTTAGCTGCGGGGGGCTCCTACAATGAGCAGTTCTTC.

J is TRBJ2-5 and V is TRBV13; TRBD2 matches 7 bases. With 5 bases clipped from V and 2 bases from J, the junction kept 2 bases outside the gene matches. This CDR3 is built from 13 residues. Germline V gene sequence: CDR1 PRHDT, CDR2 FYEKMQ (reference sequence). This chain's CDR3 is CASSRGVQETQYF. In DNA form, the CDR3 reads TGTGCCAGCAGCCGGGGGGTACAAGAGACCCAGTACTTC.

This chain uses TRBV12-2 with TRBJ2-1; the DNA was not compared with TRBD1, the D call given in the table. TRBV12-2 is a known pseudogene. CDR3 size: 16 residues. The CDR3 loop is CASRLGDRGFVNEQFF. The CDR3 nucleotides are TGTGCAAGTCGCTTAGGGGACAGGGGGTTCGTCAATGAGCAGTTCTTC.

The genes are TRBV6-2 or TRBV6-3 and TRBJ2-5; TRBD1 agrees at 7 bases. The trim removed 2 bases at V and 5 bases at J, leaving 8 bases unmatched. This CDR3 has 15 amino acids. The germline gives CDR1 MNHEY, CDR2 SVGEGT. This chain's CDR3 is CASSYQGVRLETQYF. DNA of the CDR3: TGTGCCAGCAGTTACCAGGGGGTCCGATTGGAGACCCAGTACTTC.